This section outlines one T cell receptor beta chain sequence together with its context. Researchers ran the PCR with 60 Vbeta and 13 Jbeta primers. Generated by immunoSEQ multiplex PCR, the TCRdb table keeps only in-frame clones and is missing some. The table includes around 190,000 clones, 65% to 80% detected once. This sample is part of a study of cytomegalovirus exposure and HLA in healthy donors. Between the trimmed V and J ends, which lost 6 bases and 0 bases, there was a span of 5 bases. Germline V gene lookup returns CDR1 MNHNY and CDR2 SVGAGI (reference sequence). CDR3 length equals 12 residues.

This TCR was recovered from a woman aged 40-49 years in good health and CMV-seronegative. This chain links TRBV6-6 with TRBJ1-2, with D unresolved. Source material: PBMCs. The CDR3 region has the DNA TGTGCCAGCAGAAACTCTAACTATGGCTACACCTTC. Its translation: CASRNSNYGYTF.